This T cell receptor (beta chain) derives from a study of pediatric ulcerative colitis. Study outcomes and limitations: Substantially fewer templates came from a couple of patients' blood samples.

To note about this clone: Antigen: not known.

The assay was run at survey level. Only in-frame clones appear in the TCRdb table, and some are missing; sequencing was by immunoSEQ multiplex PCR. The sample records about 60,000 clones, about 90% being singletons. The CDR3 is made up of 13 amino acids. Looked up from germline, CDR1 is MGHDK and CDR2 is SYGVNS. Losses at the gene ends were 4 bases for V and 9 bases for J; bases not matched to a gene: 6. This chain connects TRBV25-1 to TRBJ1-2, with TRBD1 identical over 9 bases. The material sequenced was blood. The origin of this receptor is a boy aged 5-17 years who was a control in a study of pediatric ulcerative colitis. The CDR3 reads CASSAQGASRYTF. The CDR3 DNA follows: TGTGCCAGCAGTGCACAGGGGGCTAGTCGCTACACCTTC.